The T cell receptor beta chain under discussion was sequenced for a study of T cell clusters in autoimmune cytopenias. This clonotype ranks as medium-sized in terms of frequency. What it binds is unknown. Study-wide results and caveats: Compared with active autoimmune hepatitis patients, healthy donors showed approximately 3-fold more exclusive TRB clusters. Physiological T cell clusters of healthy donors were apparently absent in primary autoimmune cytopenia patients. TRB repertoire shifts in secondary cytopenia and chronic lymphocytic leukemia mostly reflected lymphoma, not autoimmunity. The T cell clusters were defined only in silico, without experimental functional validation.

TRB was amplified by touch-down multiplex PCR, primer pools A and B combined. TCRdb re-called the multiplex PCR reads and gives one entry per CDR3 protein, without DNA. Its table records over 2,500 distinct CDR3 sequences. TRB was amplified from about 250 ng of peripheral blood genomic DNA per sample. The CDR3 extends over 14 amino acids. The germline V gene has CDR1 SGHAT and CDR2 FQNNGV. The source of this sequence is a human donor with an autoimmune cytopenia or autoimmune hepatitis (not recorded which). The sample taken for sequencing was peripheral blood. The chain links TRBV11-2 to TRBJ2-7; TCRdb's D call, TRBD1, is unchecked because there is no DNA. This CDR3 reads CASRPLGTTYEQYF.